The 20 T cell receptor beta chains listed next were all sequenced from one sample in a study of cytomegalovirus exposure and HLA in healthy donors. Researchers ran the PCR with 60 Vbeta and 13 Jbeta primers. Data came from immunoSEQ multiplex PCR; TCRdb stores just in-frame clones and leaves some out. The data show some 90,000 clones, over 65% seen once. Sequencing used PBMCs. The receptor set was obtained from a human donor in good health.

The CDR3 loop is CASSLDQAGVMSGANVLTF. In DNA, the CDR3 is TGCGCCAGCAGCTTGGATCAGGCGGGAGTAATGTCCGGGGCCAACGTCCTGACTTTC. The chain couples TRBV5-1 to TRBJ2-6; TRBD2 aligns across 7 bases. V shed 0 bases and J 4 bases; nucleotides not matched to a gene: 13. The CDR3 is 19 residues long. Germline V gene lookup returns CDR1 SGHRS and CDR2 YFSETQ.

The chain uses TRBV4-1 and TRBJ2-5; D possibly corresponds to TRBD2 (5 bases). The CDR3 has 13 amino acids. Germline lookup yields CDR1 MGHRA and CDR2 YSYEKL. V was clipped by 4 bases and J by 1 base, with 7 bases between them. The CDR3 is CASSPAVQETQYF. CDR3 bases: TGCGCCAGCAGCCCAGCGGTCCAAGAGACCCAGTACTTC.

The rearrangement joins TRBV28 to TRBJ2-7; D is perhaps TRBD1 (5 bases). Deletions cut 8 bases from V and 3 bases from J, with 5 bases between. Germline loops: CDR1 MDHEN, CDR2 SYDVKM. This CDR3 has 10 amino acids. The CDR3 sequence: CASQGYEQYF. CDR3 nucleotides: TGTGCCAGCCAGGGCTACGAGCAGTACTTC.

This clone is a singleton in its sample. The V call is TRBV18, the J call TRBJ1-4; a possible D gene is TRBD1 (5 bases). V was cut by 4 bases and J by 2 bases, with 5 bases left in between. Germline values: CDR1 KGHSH, CDR2 LQKENI. The CDR3 extends over 13 amino acids. CDR3 DNA sequence: TGTGCCAGCTCACGGGGCACTAATGAAAAACTGTTTTTT. Protein: CASSRGTNEKLFF.

The CDR3 reads CASSNSGTGNEKLFF. The CDR3 region has the DNA TGTGCCAGCAGTAATTCCGGGACAGGGAATGAAAAACTGTTTTTT. The V gene is TRBV28, the J gene TRBJ1-4; TRBD1 matches 9 bases. This CDR3 is 15 amino acids long. V gave up 5 bases and J gave up 5 bases; unmatched junction bases: 6. The germline V gene encodes CDR1 MDHEN and CDR2 SYDVKM.

The chain carries TRBV4-2 and TRBJ1-4; 9 bases align to TRBD1. Germline lookup yields CDR1 LGHNA and CDR2 YNFKEQ. CDR3 length: 18 residues. Trimming cost V 0 bases and J 8 bases; bases outside gene matches: 13. This CDR3 reads CASSQELGTGGGTEKLFF. CDR3 bases: TGTGCCAGCAGCCAAGAATTGGGCACAGGGGGCGGCACAGAAAAACTGTTTTTT.

V is TRBV9 and J is TRBJ1-2; D not certain. The CDR3 is made up of 13 amino acids. V was cut by 2 bases and J by 7 bases, with 12 bases left in between. Looked up from germline, CDR1 is SGDLS and CDR2 is YYNGEE. The DNA for the CDR3 is TGTGCCAGCAGCGTTACCGAGATTTCTGGCTACACCTTC. It yields the protein CASSVTEISGYTF.

The chain employs TRBV7-2 and TRBJ2-3, with TRBD2 matching over 10 bases. The V gene end was trimmed by 2 bases and the J gene end by 8 bases; junction bases not matched to a gene: 10. CDR3 length: 16 amino acids. From germline, CDR1 is SGHTA and CDR2 FQGNSA. The DNA of the CDR3 is TGTGCCAGCAGCTTATTTACAGCGGGAGGGTCGGGTACGCAGTATTTT. The encoded protein is CASSLFTAGGSGTQYF.

The rearrangement links TRBV11-2 to TRBJ2-3, with 8 bases identical to TRBD2. Unmatched junction bases numbered 12, after V lost 3 bases and J lost 4 bases. The CDR3 loop spans 17 amino acids. Germline lookup yields CDR1 SGHAT and CDR2 FQNNGV. In DNA, the CDR3 is TGTGCCAGCAGCTTTTCCCCGGTAGCGGGGACTGCAGATACGCAGTATTTT. This codes for CASSFSPVAGTADTQYF.

The V and J genes are TRBV28 and TRBJ1-1; D not certain. With 2 bases removed from V and 0 bases from J, the gap between germline ends came to 7 bases. CDR3 length equals 14 residues. Germline CDR1 MDHEN, CDR2 SYDVKM. CDR3 sequence reads: CASSLGQMNTEAFF. The CDR3 region has the DNA TGTGCCAGCAGTTTAGGGCAGATGAACACTGAAGCTTTCTTT. The full variable domain, completed using reference TRBV28 and TRBJ1-1, is DVKVTQSSRYLVKRTGEKVFLECVQDMDHENMFWYRQDPGLGLRLIYFSYDVKMKEKGDIPEGYSVSREKKERFSLILESASTNQTSMYLCASSLGQMNTEAFFGQGTRLTVV.

V and J are TRBV10-2 and TRBJ2-7; D call uncertain. The CDR3 is 13 amino acids. Germline V gives CDR1 WSHSY, CDR2 SAAADI. V was pared by 9 bases and J by 4 bases, with 16 bases between. CDR3 sequence reads: CASKNLGGYEQYF. In DNA form, the CDR3 reads TGCGCCAGTAAAAATCTAGGCGGATACGAGCAGTACTTC.

The J gene is TRBJ2-2, the V gene TRBV29-1, with TRBD2 identical over 7 bases. Trimming removed 3 bases from V and 7 bases from J; junction bases left unmatched: 11. The CDR3 runs to 15 residues. Per the germline V gene, CDR1 is SQVTM and CDR2 is ANQGSEA. The chain's CDR3 is CSVDPTGGYGGELFF. The CDR3 nucleotides are TGCAGCGTTGACCCGACGGGGGGATATGGCGGGGAGCTGTTTTTT.

Worth noting for this clone: Sequence at one end of the junction differs from germline and may be a read error. V gene TRBV5-8 combines with J gene TRBJ1-5, with 8 positions matching TRBD1. Germline V CDR1 and CDR2: SGHTS, YDEGEE. The CDR3 is 15 residues long. CDR3 sequence (DNA): TGTGCCAGCAGCCTGACAGGGGTTAGCGATCAGCCCCAGCATTTT. Translated, it gives CASSLTGVSDQPQHF.

The J gene is TRBJ1-2, the V gene TRBV5-6; D is possibly TRBD1 (5 bases). CDR1 and CDR2 (germline): SGHDT, YYEEEE. The CDR3 runs to 12 residues. Trimming shortened V by 3 bases and J by 7 bases, and 10 bases separated the two germline ends. In DNA form, the CDR3 reads TGTGCCAGCAGCTGGTCAACAGGTGGCTACACCTTC. Amino acids: CASSWSTGGYTF.

V is TRBV18 and J is TRBJ1-4; D gene ambiguous. The CDR3 sequence is 15 residues long. The V end was cut by 5 bases, the J end by 2 bases, with 12 bases between. Germline values: CDR1 KGHSH, CDR2 LQKENI. The CDR3 loop reads CASSSDKSTNEKLFF. The CDR3 DNA reads TGTGCCAGCTCATCCGACAAGAGCACTAATGAAAAACTGTTTTTT.

In regard to this clone: The junction shows a germline mismatch at one end, possibly a read error. The sample carries other DNA sequences with the same CDR3. The chain combines TRBV6-5 with TRBJ1-1; 7 bases align to TRBD1. The CDR3 consists of 15 residues. The germline gives CDR1 MNHEY, CDR2 SVGAGI. In nucleotides, the CDR3 is TGTGCCAGCATACCGCCCAGGGGGGTGAACACTGAGGCTTTCTTT. Its translation: CASIPPRGVNTEAFF.

This clone was seen only a few times. The chain links TRBV5-5 to TRBJ1-1, with 7 bases fitting TRBD1. The CDR3 is 14 residues long. The J segment lost 1 base and the V segment lost 2 bases, leaving 2 bases of the junction unmatched. Germline V gene lookup returns CDR1 SGHKS and CDR2 YYEKEE (reference sequence). CDR3 in amino acids: CASSFNRGNTEAFF. The CDR3 DNA sequence: TGTGCCAGCAGCTTTAACAGGGGGAACACTGAAGCTTTCTTT.

This clone was seen a few times. The CDR3 region has the DNA TGTGCCAGCAGTTACGGGCCGGGAGTCTACGAGCAGTACTTC. Encoded protein: CASSYGPGVYEQYF. The V gene is TRBV6-5, the J gene TRBJ2-7, with a tentative D call TRBD2 (6 bases). CDR1 and CDR2 (germline): MNHEY, SVGAGI. This CDR3 spans 14 amino acids. The V end lost 2 bases, the J end lost 3 bases, and 11 bases lay between the germline ends.

V and J are TRBV4-1 and TRBJ1-2; TRBD1 agrees at 11 bases. With V trimmed by 1 base and J by 1 base, 5 bases remained unmatched. This CDR3 has 17 residues. Germline CDR1 reads MGHRA; CDR2 reads YSYEKL. The CDR3 DNA follows: TGCGCCAGCAGCCAAGGAGGACAGGGGGCGGTTAACTATGGCTACACCTTC. Amino acid sequence: CASSQGGQGAVNYGYTF.

This clone was detected once. The chain is built from TRBV7-6 and TRBJ2-2, with 11 bases fitting TRBD2. This CDR3 spans 19 amino acids. The V and J ends lost 3 bases and 4 bases, in that order; junction bases with no gene match: 13. Germline V gives CDR1 SGHVS, CDR2 FNYEAQ. The CDR3 nucleotides read TGTGCCAGCAGCTTGGGTAGCGGGAGGGTTACCCATATCACCGGGGAGCTGTTTTTT. Its protein product is CASSLGSGRVTHITGELFF. Together with reference TRBV7-6 and TRBJ2-2, the CDR3 gives the full variable domain: GAGVSQSPRYKVTKRGQDVALRCDPISGHVSLYWYRQALGQGPEFLTYFNYEAQQDKSGLPNDRFSAERPEGSISTLTIQRTEQRDSAMYRCASSLGSGRVTHITGELFFGEGSRLTVL.